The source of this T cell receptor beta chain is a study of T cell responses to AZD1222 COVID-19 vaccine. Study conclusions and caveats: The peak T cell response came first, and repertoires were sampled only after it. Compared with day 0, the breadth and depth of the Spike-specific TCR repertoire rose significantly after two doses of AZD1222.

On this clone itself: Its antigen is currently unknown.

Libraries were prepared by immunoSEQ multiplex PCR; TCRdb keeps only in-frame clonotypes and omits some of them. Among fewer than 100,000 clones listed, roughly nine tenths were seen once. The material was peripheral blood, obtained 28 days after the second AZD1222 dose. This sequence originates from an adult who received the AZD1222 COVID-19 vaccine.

The CDR3 nucleotides are TGTGCCAGCTCACCTCCGGGACAGGGAACGTCACCCCTCCACTTT. This encodes CASSPPGQGTSPLHF. The chain combines TRBV18 with TRBJ1-6, with TRBD1 matching over 9 bases. CDR3 length: 15 residues. The V segment lost 3 bases and the J segment 10 bases; nucleotides outside the gene matches: 7. Germline loops: CDR1 KGHSH, CDR2 LQKENI.